This is a list of T cell receptor beta chains from one sample in a study of cytomegalovirus exposure and HLA in healthy donors. Clones were sequenced by immunoSEQ multiplex PCR, and TCRdb holds only the in-frame ones, with some missing. The table lists 150,000 to 200,000 clones, roughly 79% of them singletons. Material: PBMCs. The receptors were sampled from a woman in her twenties or thirties in good health and CMV-seropositive. Each CDR3 is given with its conserved first and last residue. A D gene is named only where the DNA matches it firmly. A row's size may be missing; if present it is once, few, many or a size class.

TRBV18	NA	TRBJ1-5	TRBD1	TGTGCCAGCTCACCAGACAGGGCAGGTCAGAATCAGCCCCAGCATTTT	CASSPDRAGQNQPQHF
TRBV28	few	TRBJ1-1	NA	TGTGCCAGCAGTGTACAGGAGCCCTGGACAGCTTTCTTT	CASSVQEPWTAFF
TRBV30	NA	TRBJ1-1	NA	TGTGCCTGGAGTGTCGCCACTAACACTGAAGCTTTCTTT	CAWSVATNTEAFF
TRBV4-1	NA	TRBJ2-3	NA	TGCGCCAGCAGCCAAGCTGCGATAGTTGGAGATACGCAGTATTTT	CASSQAAIVGDTQYF
TRBV5-1	NA	TRBJ2-1	TRBD1	TGCGCCAGCAGCTTGGTAGGGACAGAAGATGATAGGCAGTTCTTC	CASSLVGTEDDRQFF
TRBV2	NA	TRBJ2-7	TRBD2	TGTGCCAGCAGTGAACCTAGCGGGATGTACGAGCAGTACTTC	CASSEPSGMYEQYF
TRBV6-5	NA	TRBJ1-2	TRBD1	TGTGCCAGCCTTGGACAGGGAATTTATGGCTACACCTTC	CASLGQGIYGYTF
TRBV9	NA	TRBJ2-7	NA	TGTGCCAGCAGCCCAACGACGGGGTACGAGCAGTACTTC	CASSPTTGYEQYF
TRBV5-1	NA	TRBJ2-5	TRBD1	TGCGCCAGCAGCGGCTCGGGGACAGGCCAAGAGACCCAGTACTTC	CASSGSGTGQETQYF
TRBV5-1	NA	TRBJ1-1	NA	TGCGCCAGCAGCAGCGAAATTAACACTGAAGCTTTCTTT	CASSSEINTEAFF
TRBV2	NA	TRBJ2-7	TRBD2	TGTGCCAGCAGGGGAGGGACTTCCTACGAGCAGTACTTC	CASRGGTSYEQYF
TRBV6-5	NA	TRBJ2-2	NA	TGTGCCACCCAATTAGTACCAGGAACCGGGGAGCTGTTTTTT	CATQLVPGTGELFF
TRBV20-1	NA	TRBJ1-1	TRBD1	TGCAGTGCTCGGACAGGGGTGATGGCTTTCTTT	CSARTGVMAFF
TRBV5-1	NA	TRBJ2-3	TRBD1	TGCGCCAGCAGCCCGAGGGTGACAGGGTACACAGATACGCAGTATTTT	CASSPRVTGYTDTQYF
TRBV30	NA	TRBJ1-1	NA	TGTGCCTGGGGGGGCCAAACTATGAACACTGAAGCTTTCTTT	CAWGGQTMNTEAFF
TRBV30	NA	TRBJ2-1	TRBD2	TGTGCCTGGAGTGTGGGACTAGGAACCTACAATGAGCAGTTCTTC	CAWSVGLGTYNEQFF
TRBV6-1	NA	TRBJ2-5	NA	TGTGCCAGCAGTTCCGAGCGGAGGGAGACCCAGTACTTC	CASSSERRETQYF
TRBV4-1	few	TRBJ2-1	NA	TGCGCCAGCAGCCAAGAAGCGGGTGTCTTCTACAATGAGCAGTTCTTC	CASSQEAGVFYNEQFF
TRBV6-6	NA	TRBJ1-1	NA	TGTGCCAGCCGAACGACCGGGGATGGGACTGAAGCTTTCTTT	CASRTTGDGTEAFF
TRBV10-3	NA	TRBJ2-1	TRBD2	TGTGCCATCAGTGGGGGACTAGCGGGGGATGAGCAGTTCTTC	CAISGGLAGDEQFF
TRBV19	NA	TRBJ2-7	NA	TGTGCCAGTAGTATCGGAAACTTACCAGGCGAGCAGTACTTC	CASSIGNLPGEQYF
TRBV6-5	once	TRBJ2-3	TRBD2	TGTGCCAGCAGTACCGGGACTAGCTGGAATACGCAGTATTTT	CASSTGTSWNTQYF
TRBV19	NA	TRBJ1-2	NA	TGTGCCAGTAGTACCTCAGGGTCCCATTCTTATGGCTACACCTTC	CASSTSGSHSYGYTF
TRBV18	NA	TRBJ1-1	NA	TGTGCCAGCTCTACCGCGGGGGTGGACACTGAAGCTTTCTTT	CASSTAGVDTEAFF
TRBV6-5	NA	TRBJ1-5	TRBD1	TGTGCCAGCAGGACAGGGGATAGCAATCAGCCCCAGCATTTT	CASRTGDSNQPQHF
TRBV30	once	TRBJ2-1	TRBD1	TGTGCCTGGATCCAGGGGGCGAGCTCCTACAATGAGCAGTTCTTC	CAWIQGASSYNEQFF
TRBV5-5	NA	TRBJ1-2	NA	TGTGCCAGCACCCGACAGGTAGCTAACTATGGCTACACCTTC	CASTRQVANYGYTF
TRBV9	few	TRBJ1-5	NA	TGTGCCAGCAGCGAGACAGGATATAGCAATCAGCCCCAGCATTTT	CASSETGYSNQPQHF
TRBV7-6	NA	TRBJ2-3	NA	TGTGCCAGCAGCTCTAGCCCCGCTAGAACCCAATACCCAGATACGCAGTATTTT	CASSSSPARTQYPDTQYF
TRBV6-1	few	TRBJ1-1	NA	TGTGCCAGCAATCAGGGGAACACTGAAGCTTTCTTT	CASNQGNTEAFF
TRBV9	few	TRBJ2-1	NA	TGTGCCAGCAGCCCGGTCGGGGGCGGGAGCTCCTACAATGAGCAGTTCTTC	CASSPVGGGSSYNEQFF
TRBV5-1	NA	TRBJ1-4	TRBD1	TGCGCCAGCAGCACCCTGTCAGGGGGCGGTGAAAAACTGTTTTTT	CASSTLSGGGEKLFF
TRBV7-2	NA	TRBJ2-3	NA	TGTGCCAGCAGCTCAGCAGATACGCAGTATTTT	CASSSADTQYF
TRBV19	NA	TRBJ2-3	NA	TGTGCCAGTAGTCTCCGACAGATAAGCACAGATACGCAGTATTTT	CASSLRQISTDTQYF
TRBV12-5	NA	TRBJ2-1	NA	TGTGCTAGTGGTTTGACTAGGCATGAGCAGTTCTTC	CASGLTRHEQFF
TRBV9	NA	TRBJ1-1	TRBD1	TGTGCCAGCAGCGACCAGTCAGGGGGCACTGAAGCTTTCTTT	CASSDQSGGTEAFF
TRBV15	NA	TRBJ1-2	NA	TGTGCCACCAGCGGACAGACCGGGGCGCGGGGCTACACCTTC	CATSGQTGARGYTF
TRBV6-1	NA	TRBJ2-7	NA	TGTGCCAGCAGTGAAGGACAGGTCGGCGTCTACGAGCAGTACTTC	CASSEGQVGVYEQYF
TRBV27	NA	TRBJ2-1	NA	TGTGCCAGCAGTTCCGGGACACTCAATGAGCAGTTCTTC	CASSSGTLNEQFF
TRBV5-5	NA	TRBJ2-1	TRBD1	TGTGCCAGCAGCCGATGGGGGTTAGGACAGGGCTACAATGAGCAGTTCTTC	CASSRWGLGQGYNEQFF
TRBV27	NA	TRBJ2-3	NA	TGTGCCAGCGGGGCTTGGGGGCGGACGCAGTATTTT	CASGAWGRTQYF
TRBV7-2	NA	TRBJ2-4	TRBD1	TGTGCCAGCAGGGACGGACAGGGCATAGCCAAAAACATTCAGTACTTC	CASRDGQGIAKNIQYF
TRBV27	few	TRBJ2-1	NA	TGTGCCAGCAGCGGGGTAAGAGGCGGTCTCAATGAGCAGTTCTTC	CASSGVRGGLNEQFF
TRBV5-1	NA	TRBJ2-7	NA	TGCGCCAGCAGCCCCTCGGGACTTCGCTCCTACGAGCAGTACTTC	CASSPSGLRSYEQYF
TRBV18	NA	TRBJ1-2	NA	TGTGCCAGCTCTCATGAGGAGGCCAGTGGCTATGGCTACACCTTC	CASSHEEASGYGYTF
TRBV29-1	NA	TRBJ2-3	TRBD2	TGCAGCGTTCAGGTCGGACTAGCGGAGACGGAGTATTTT	CSVQVGLAETEYF
TRBV30	NA	TRBJ1-1	NA	TGTGCCTGGGTGCGCGGAGAGCGATCGAACACTGAAGCTTTCTTT	CAWVRGERSNTEAFF
TRBV9	NA	TRBJ1-1	NA	TGTGCCAGCAGCGTAGGGGTTGGGCATGAAGCTTTCTTT	CASSVGVGHEAFF
TRBV5-8	NA	TRBJ2-2	TRBD1	TGTGCCAGCAGCTTGGCCTATAGGGGGCGCACCGGGGAGCTGTTTTTT	CASSLAYRGRTGELFF
TRBV11-2	NA	TRBJ2-7	TRBD2	TGTGCCAGCAGCGAGGGACTAGCGGGAAACGAGCAGTACTTC	CASSEGLAGNEQYF
TRBV4-3	NA	TRBJ1-1	NA	TGCGCCAGCAGCCAAGTAGGGGCGAATGATGAAGCTTTCTTT	CASSQVGANDEAFF